Given below is one T cell receptor (beta chain) in context. For each subset, genomic DNA was distributed in equal portions over several immunoSEQ plates. Measured with immunoSEQ multiplex PCR; TCRdb has only the in-frame clones, and not every one. The table records roughly 2.2 million clones, more than 80% of them present only once. The data are from a study of shared clonotypes between healthy human individuals. Healthy HIV-negative adults without recent acute infections or vaccinations served as donors. CD45RA+ naive and CD45RA-negative memory subsets were separated from CD4+ cells. Per germline, CDR1 MDHEN and CDR2 SYDVKM. V was cut by 4 bases and J by 3 bases, with 19 bases left in between. This CDR3 contains 16 residues.

This receptor was obtained from a man between 18 and 29 years old in good health. Some clones in this sample may be carry-over from other donors' samples. The J gene is TRBJ2-7, the V gene TRBV28; D unclear. The sequenced sample consisted of naive CD4+ T cells from PBMCs. Described subset: CD45RA+ positively selected. CDR3 sequence reads: CASSSWFIDVGYEQYF. CDR3 sequence (DNA): TGTGCCAGCAGTTCGTGGTTTATAGACGTTGGCTACGAGCAGTACTTC.